One sample yielded the 12 T cell receptor beta chains listed below, sequenced in a study of blood T cell repertoires in COVID-19. Repertoires were generated with immunoSEQ multiplex PCR, while TCRdb's copy carries only in-frame clones and drops some. The profile covers roughly 330,000 clones, with around 87% appearing a single time and roughly 5.2% taken by the ten largest. The sample was PBMCs or T cells enriched from blood (not recorded which). The source of these receptors is a woman in her twenties or thirties who had recovered from COVID-19.

In its sample, this clone was seen a few times. The CDR3 coding sequence is TGTGCCAGCAGCCAAGTAGAACGGGGTCTGCTCCACGAGCAGTACTTC. It translates to CASSQVERGLLHEQYF. The V call is TRBV14, the J call TRBJ2-7; TRBD2 is a possible D gene (5 bases). The germline CDR1 and CDR2 sequences are SGHDN and FVKESK. V was clipped by 1 base and J by 5 bases, with 18 bases between them. The CDR3 sequence is 16 residues long.

This rearrangement joins TRBV6-2 or TRBV6-3 to TRBJ2-5, with TRBD2 matching over 13 bases. The CDR3 is 15 residues long. Germline CDR1 reads MNHEY; CDR2 reads SVGEGT. J gave up 1 base and V 6 bases, and 2 bases lay outside the gene matches. For the CDR3, the DNA is TGTGCCAGCAGCTGGACTAGCGGGGGCCAAGAGACCCAGTACTTC. It yields the protein CASSWTSGGQETQYF.

This rearrangement joins TRBV18 to TRBJ1-2, with 8 bases that match TRBD1. Unmatched junction bases numbered 6, after V lost 2 bases and J lost 10 bases. Germline V gene sequence: CDR1 KGHSH, CDR2 LQKENI. This CDR3 is 13 amino acids long. CDR3 protein: CASSPGTGVDYTF. The CDR3 DNA is TGTGCCAGCTCACCAGGGACAGGCGTCGACTACACCTTC.

The chain employs TRBV5-1 and TRBJ1-6; no definite D call. V shed 7 bases and J shed 4 bases, with 15 bases lying between them. CDR3 length equals 15 residues. The V gene's germline CDR1 is SGHRS and CDR2 YFSETQ. CDR3 sequence reads: CASGERDGYNSPLHF. CDR3 in DNA: TGCGCCAGCGGGGAGAGGGATGGGTATAATTCACCCCTCCACTTT.

This chain links TRBV14 with TRBJ2-1; D is uncertain. Trimming stripped 0 bases from V and 13 bases from J, with 7 bases between. CDR1 is SGHDN and CDR2 is FVKESK in the germline V gene. There are 11 residues in the CDR3. CDR3 sequence reads: CASSQDKSQFF. In DNA form, the CDR3 reads TGTGCCAGCAGCCAAGATAAATCTCAGTTCTTC. Complete variable domain (other parts from reference TRBV14 and TRBJ2-1): EAGVTQFPSHSVIEKGQTVTLRCDPISGHDNLYWYRRVMGKEIKFLLHFVKESKQDESGMPNNRFLAERTGGTYSTLKVQPAELEDSGVYFCASSQDKSQFFGPGTRLTVL.

This clone was counted once. The chain is built from TRBV5-6 and TRBJ2-1; D might be TRBD2 (5 bases). This CDR3 contains 12 residues. V was clipped by 2 bases and J by 9 bases, with 9 bases between them. CDR1 is SGHDT, CDR2 YYEEEE, per germline. The CDR3 loop is CASSFRGSEQFF. CDR3 DNA sequence: TGTGCCAGCAGCTTCCGGGGTTCTGAGCAGTTCTTC.

This chain connects TRBV9 to TRBJ1-1; D call uncertain. Trimming took 0 bases from V and 3 from J, leaving 6 bases between them. The CDR3 is made up of 13 amino acids. Per the germline V gene, CDR1 is SGDLS and CDR2 is YYNGEE. The chain's CDR3 is CASSVERDTEAFF. In nucleotides, the CDR3 is TGTGCCAGCAGCGTAGAGAGGGACACTGAAGCTTTCTTT.

The chain has TRBV6-4 and TRBJ1-6; TRBD1 matches at 9 bases. This CDR3 spans 16 amino acids. The germline V gene has CDR1 MRHNA and CDR2 SNTAGT. V dropped 7 bases and J dropped 9; count of bases not matched to a gene: 13. CDR3 residues: CASIEEQGAGSSPLHF. The CDR3 DNA follows: TGTGCCAGCATAGAAGAACAGGGGGCTGGTAGTTCACCCCTCCACTTT.

The chain combines TRBV30 with TRBJ1-1, with D perhaps TRBD1 (6 bases). Germline V lookup: CDR1 GTSNPN, CDR2 SVGIG (reference sequence). This CDR3 has 14 residues. V lost 4 bases and J lost 6, with 18 bases in between. DNA of the CDR3: TGTGCCTGGACCCTGACAGGCGAGAGGGCTGAAGCTTTCTTT. This codes for CAWTLTGERAEAFF.

V usage is TRBV7-9 and J usage is TRBJ1-1, with a possible D match to TRBD1 (6 bases). Trimming removed 5 bases at V and 3 bases at J, with 16 bases between. The germline V gene has CDR1 SEHNR and CDR2 FQNEAQ (reference sequence). The CDR3 spans 15 residues. CDR3 amino acids: CASSPPGGAYTEAFF. The CDR3 nucleotides read TGTGCCAGCAGCCCTCCGGGGGGGGCCTACACTGAAGCTTTCTTT.

The rearrangement uses TRBV10-3 and TRBJ1-1; 8 nucleotides match TRBD1. The CDR3 has 14 residues. Germline CDR1 is ENHRY and CDR2 is SYGVKD. Unmatched junction bases numbered 3, after V lost 3 bases and J lost 3 bases. This CDR3 reads CAISDQGAYTEAFF. The CDR3 nucleotides read TGTGCCATCAGTGACCAGGGGGCCTACACTGAAGCTTTCTTT.

This chain connects TRBV2 to TRBJ1-2; the D is unclear. The CDR3 spans 12 residues. Germline CDR1 SNHLY, CDR2 FYNNEI. Trimming cost V 4 bases and J 8 bases, with 11 bases left between them. The CDR3 nucleotides read TGTGCCAGCAGTGGGCAAACCAGGGGCTACACCTTC. Encoded protein: CASSGQTRGYTF.